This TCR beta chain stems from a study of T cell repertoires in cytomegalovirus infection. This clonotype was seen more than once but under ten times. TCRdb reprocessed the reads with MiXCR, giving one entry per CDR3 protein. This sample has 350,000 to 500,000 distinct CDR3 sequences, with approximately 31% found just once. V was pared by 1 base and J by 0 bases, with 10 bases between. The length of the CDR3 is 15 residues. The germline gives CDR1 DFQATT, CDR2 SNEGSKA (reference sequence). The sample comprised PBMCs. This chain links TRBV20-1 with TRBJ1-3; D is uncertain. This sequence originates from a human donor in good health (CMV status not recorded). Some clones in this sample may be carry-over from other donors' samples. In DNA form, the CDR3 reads TGCAGTGCTAGAGCCCCCCTGGACTCTGGAAACACCATATATTTT. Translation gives CSARAPLDSGNTIYF.